The 5 T cell receptor beta chains below were found in one sample sequenced in a study of Graves' ophthalmopathy and Graves' hyperthyroidism. As the template, RNA transcripts were used to amplify TCR beta CDR3 regions. After a first-round RT-PCR with HTBI primers, a second-round multiplex PCR was run. A single record per CDR3 protein comes from TCRdb applying MiXCR to the multiplex PCR reads. Found here are 580,000 or so distinct CDR3 sequences, under 45% of them singletons; the top ten hold over 3.5%. The source material was peripheral blood or thyroid tissue (not recorded which). Receptors were obtained from an adult man with Graves' hyperthyroidism.

This clonotype was seen at least ten times. This chain joins TRBV2 and TRBJ2-7; 8 bases map to TRBD1. Germline V lookup: CDR1 SNHLY, CDR2 FYNNEI. The junction had 2 bases not matched to a gene; V was cut back by 8 bases and J by 2 bases. This CDR3 has 12 amino acids. CDR3 nucleotide sequence: TGTGCCAGCTTGGACAGGGCCTACGAGCAGTACTTC. Amino acids: CASLDRAYEQYF. Looking up the rest from reference TRBV2 and TRBJ2-7 gives the full variable domain: EPEVTQTPSHQVTQMGQEVILRCVPISNHLYFYWYRQILGQKVEFLVSFYNNEISEKSEIFDDQFSVERPDGSNFTLKIRSTKLEDSAMYFCASLDRAYEQYFGPGTRLTVT.

Many counts were recorded for this clonotype. The chain has TRBV12-3 or TRBV12-4 and TRBJ1-5; 10 bases are shared with TRBD1. V lost 5 bases and J lost 6; bases outside the gene matches: 10. CDR3 length equals 16 residues. CDR3 residues: CASSPKRTGGGQPQHF. CDR3 DNA: TGTGCCAGCAGTCCTAAACGGACAGGGGGGGGTCAGCCCCAGCATTTT.

This clonotype was counted many times. The chain couples TRBV20-1 to TRBJ1-1, with no clear D. V lost 3 bases and J 2 bases, leaving 7 bases between the germline ends. The CDR3 loop spans 12 amino acids. Germline V gene data show CDR1 as DFQATT and CDR2 as SNEGSKA (reference sequence). The CDR3 bases are TGCAGTGCTAGGGGCCCCAACACTGAAGCTTTCTTT. Protein product: CSARGPNTEAFF.

This clonotype was recorded many times. Sequence at one end of the junction differs from germline and may be a read error. The chain has TRBV7-7 and TRBJ2-5, with TRBD2 matching 9 bases. Per the germline V gene, CDR1 is SSHAT and CDR2 is FNYEAQ (reference sequence). The CDR3 totals 16 residues. The CDR3: CASSLSSGGFGETQYF. The CDR3 DNA sequence: TGTGCTAGCAGCTTAAGTAGCGGGGGATTTGGGGAGACCCAGTACTTC. Filled out from reference TRBV7-7 and TRBJ2-5, the complete variable domain reads GAGVSQSPRYKVTKRGQDVTLRCDPISSHATLYWYQQALGQGPEFLTYFNYEAQPDKSGLPSDRFSAERPEGSISTLTIQRTEQRDSAMYRCASSLSSGGFGETQYFGPGTRLLVL.

Of note for this clonotype: This may come from a read error, since a much larger clone is one base off. The gene calls are TRBV14 and TRBJ2-2; D gene uncertain. The CDR3 runs 15 residues. CDR1 SGHDN and CDR2 FVKESK come from the germline V gene. V was trimmed by 4 bases and J by 3 bases, leaving 12 bases between them. This CDR3 is CASSRLPLHTGELFF. The CDR3 nucleotides are TGTGCCAGCAGCCGACTTCCGCTTCACACCGGGGAGCTGTTTTTT.